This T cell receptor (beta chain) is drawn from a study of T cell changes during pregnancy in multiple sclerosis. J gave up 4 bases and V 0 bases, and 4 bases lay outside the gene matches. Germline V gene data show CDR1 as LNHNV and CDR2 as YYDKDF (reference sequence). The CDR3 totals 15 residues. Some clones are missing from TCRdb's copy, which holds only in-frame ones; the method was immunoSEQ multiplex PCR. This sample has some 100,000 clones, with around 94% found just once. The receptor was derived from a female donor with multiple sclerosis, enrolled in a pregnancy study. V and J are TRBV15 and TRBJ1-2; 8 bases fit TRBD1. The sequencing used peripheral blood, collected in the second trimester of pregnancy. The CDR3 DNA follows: TGTGCCACCAGCAGAGAGACAGGGGCCGGCTATGGCTACACCTTC. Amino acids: CATSRETGAGYGYTF.